What follows are 20 T cell receptor beta chains derived from one specimen sequenced in a study of T cell responses to AZD1222 COVID-19 vaccine. Assay used: immunoSEQ multiplex PCR; TCRdb lists only in-frame clones, some missing. The data show fewer than 200,000 clones, roughly nine tenths seen once. Sequencing was performed on peripheral blood, taken 28 days after the second AZD1222 dose. These receptors all stem from an adult who received the AZD1222 COVID-19 vaccine.

The chain recombines TRBV5-1 with TRBJ1-5; D remains unclear. The germline V gene has CDR1 SGHRS and CDR2 YFSETQ. V was cut by 4 bases and J by 7 bases, with 12 bases left in between. This CDR3 is 13 amino acids long. The CDR3 coding sequence is TGCGCCAGCAGCCCCCGAGGAGGGCAGCCCCAGCATTTT. This gives the protein CASSPRGGQPQHF. Complete variable domain (other parts from reference TRBV5-1 and TRBJ1-5): KAGVTQTPRYLIKTRGQQVTLSCSPISGHRSVSWYQQTPGQGLQFLFEYFSETQRNKGNFPGRFSGRQFSNSRSEMNVSTLELGDSALYLCASSPRGGQPQHFGDGTRLSIL.

The genes are TRBV4-2 and TRBJ2-3; 9 bases agree with TRBD1. Germline lookup yields CDR1 LGHNA and CDR2 YNFKEQ. The CDR3 spans 16 residues. V shed 1 base, J shed 4 bases, and the junction held 6 bases outside the gene matches. CDR3 in amino acids: CASSQGQGEWADTQYF. The DNA of the CDR3 is TGTGCCAGCAGCCAAGGACAGGGGGAATGGGCAGATACGCAGTATTTT.

This chain connects TRBV7-9 to TRBJ1-2; D is uncertain. The V and J ends lost 3 bases and 0 bases respectively, with 5 bases between them. Germline assignment: CDR1 SEHNR and CDR2 FQNEAQ (reference sequence). The CDR3 runs to 13 residues. CDR3 nucleotides: TGTGCCAGCAGCTTTGGCTCTAACTATGGCTACACCTTC. Its protein is CASSFGSNYGYTF.

CDR3 nucleotide sequence: TGTGCCACGAAGAGAGTTACCTCCTACAATGAGCAGTTCTTC. Its protein product is CATKRVTSYNEQFF. V is TRBV10-3 and J is TRBJ2-1, with D hard to call. The V gene's germline CDR1 is ENHRY and CDR2 SYGVKD. V was pared by 10 bases and J by 0 bases, with 13 bases between. The CDR3 sequence is 14 residues long.

The chain has TRBV2 and TRBJ2-5; TRBD1 matches at 7 bases. The V gene end was trimmed by 8 bases and the J gene end by 2 bases; junction bases not matched to a gene: 5. In germline, CDR1 is SNHLY, CDR2 FYNNEI. This CDR3 comprises 13 residues. CDR3 region: CASGTEKQETQYF. DNA of the CDR3: TGTGCCAGCGGGACAGAGAAACAAGAGACCCAGTACTTC. Drawing the rest from reference TRBV2 and TRBJ2-5, the complete variable domain is EPEVTQTPSHQVTQMGQEVILRCVPISNHLYFYWYRQILGQKVEFLVSFYNNEISEKSEIFDDQFSVERPDGSNFTLKIRSTKLEDSAMYFCASGTEKQETQYFGPGTRLLVL.

The V call is TRBV18, the J call TRBJ1-1; TRBD1 is a possible D gene (6 bases). The CDR3 is 16 amino acids. V lost 4 bases and J lost 4, with 19 bases in between. Germline-derived CDR1 and CDR2 are KGHSH and LQKENI. CDR3 loop: CASSHSASGTTTEAFF. The CDR3, as DNA: TGTGCCAGCTCACACTCAGCTTCCGGGACAACCACTGAAGCTTTCTTT.

This clone was recorded a few times. The chain uses TRBV6-1 and TRBJ1-4; 9 nucleotides line up with TRBD1. CDR1 and CDR2 from the germline V gene are MNHNS and SASEGT. The V segment lost 1 base and the J segment 7 bases; nucleotides outside the gene matches: 1. The CDR3 is made up of 14 amino acids. The CDR3 spells CASSEGTGAEKLFF. Here the CDR3 DNA reads TGTGCCAGCAGTGAAGGGACAGGGGCTGAAAAACTGTTTTTT.

The gene calls are TRBV5-3 and TRBJ1-4; 10 bases match TRBD1. TRBV5-3 is marked as an open reading frame, function uncertain. The CDR3 is made up of 15 amino acids. V was clipped by 4 bases and J by 7 bases; unmatched bases: 7. The CDR3 DNA follows: TGTGCCAGAAGCAACGACAGGGGGCCTGTTGAAAAACTGTTTTTT. Protein product: CARSNDRGPVEKLFF.

The rearrangement links TRBV4-1 to TRBJ2-3; TRBD1 aligns across 12 bases. The germline gives CDR1 MGHRA, CDR2 YSYEKL. With 9 bases clipped from V and 5 bases from J, the junction kept 9 bases outside the gene matches. The CDR3 spans 15 residues. CDR3 region: CASGPGQGARDTQYF. CDR3 in DNA: TGCGCCAGTGGACCGGGACAGGGGGCTCGAGATACGCAGTATTTT.

V usage is TRBV4-1 and J usage is TRBJ2-7; D call uncertain. The CDR3 runs 14 residues. The germline CDR1 and CDR2 sequences are MGHRA and YSYEKL. The germline V and J ends were trimmed by 1 base and 1 base, with 8 bases remaining between them. CDR3 sequence (DNA): TGCGCCAGCAGCCAAGGCCGGGCGTCCTACGAGCAGTACTTC. It encodes CASSQGRASYEQYF.

V usage is TRBV7-9 and J usage is TRBJ1-4; D not resolved. The V and J ends lost 2 bases and 2 bases respectively, with 6 bases between them. The CDR3 spans 14 residues. Germline values: CDR1 SEHNR, CDR2 FQNEAQ (reference sequence). CDR3 coding DNA: TGTGCCAGCAGCTTATCGCAGACTAATGAAAAACTGTTTTTT. It encodes CASSLSQTNEKLFF.

The V call is TRBV9, the J call TRBJ2-5; 7 bases agree with TRBD1. The CDR3 consists of 14 residues. The V gene's germline CDR1 is SGDLS and CDR2 YYNGEE. Trimming at V came to 0 bases and at J to 2 bases, leaving 1 base not matched to a gene. This CDR3 reads CASSVGGQQETQYF. The CDR3 DNA follows: TGTGCCAGCAGCGTAGGGGGACAGCAAGAGACCCAGTACTTC.

V usage is TRBV19 and J usage is TRBJ1-2; D might be TRBD1 (5 bases). Germline CDR1 is LNHDA and CDR2 is SQIVND (reference sequence). The V and J ends lost 5 bases and 4 bases respectively, with 8 bases between them. This CDR3 spans 12 amino acids. CDR3 protein: CASSVRVYGYTF. The CDR3 DNA reads TGTGCCAGTAGTGTCAGGGTCTATGGCTACACCTTC.

This chain links TRBV19 with TRBJ1-5; 9 bases match TRBD1. The germline V gene encodes CDR1 LNHDA and CDR2 SQIVND (reference sequence). This CDR3 contains 19 residues. Germline trimming cut 5 bases from V and 4 bases from J; bases unmatched to any gene: 18. CDR3 amino acids: CASSGRPGQGRGSNQPQHF. The CDR3 coding sequence is TGTGCCAGTAGTGGTCGCCCGGGACAGGGAAGAGGAAGTAATCAGCCCCAGCATTTT.

In DNA, the CDR3 is TGTGCCAGCAGCTTAGTAGGGTACACAGATACGCAGTATTTT. Translated, it gives CASSLVGYTDTQYF. V gene TRBV7-9 combines with J gene TRBJ2-3, with unresolved D. Germline V gene sequence: CDR1 SEHNR, CDR2 FQNEAQ (reference sequence). The CDR3 has 14 residues. V was shortened by 1 base and J by 2 bases, with 7 bases between the two germline ends.

V and J are TRBV15 and TRBJ2-1, with D possibly matching TRBD1 (5 bases). Germline V gives CDR1 LNHNV, CDR2 YYDKDF (reference sequence). This CDR3 region has 19 residues. V shed 0 bases and J shed 2 bases, with 20 bases lying between them. The CDR3 loop reads CATSRDTQGLKPPYNEQFF. The CDR3 DNA follows: TGTGCCACCAGCAGAGATACCCAGGGCCTAAAGCCCCCCTACAATGAGCAGTTCTTC.

The CDR3 spells CAVGDRGPAETQYF. In DNA form, the CDR3 reads TGTGCCGTTGGGGACAGGGGCCCTGCGGAGACCCAGTACTTC. The chain is built from TRBV6-5 and TRBJ2-5; 10 positions match TRBD1. Trimming removed 11 bases from V and 5 bases from J; junction bases left unmatched: 11. Looked up from germline, CDR1 is MNHEY and CDR2 is SVGAGI. The CDR3 consists of 14 residues.

There are a few counts of this clone. The chain has TRBV6-2 or TRBV6-3 and TRBJ2-7; 7 positions match TRBD1. The ends lost 5 bases at V and 0 bases at J; junction bases unmatched: 13. The V gene's germline CDR1 is MNHEY and CDR2 SVGEGT. This CDR3 contains 17 residues. The CDR3 reads CASSPNYSRGISYEQYF. The CDR3 nucleotides are TGTGCCAGCAGTCCCAACTACTCCAGGGGGATCTCCTACGAGCAGTACTTC.

The chain employs TRBV6-5 and TRBJ2-5, with a possible D match to TRBD1 (5 bases). The CDR3 is 15 amino acids. The V end lost 5 bases, the J end lost 3 bases, and 16 bases lay between the germline ends. Germline-derived CDR1 and CDR2 are MNHEY and SVGAGI. CDR3 sequence: CASSNLRVLEETQYF. In DNA form, the CDR3 reads TGTGCCAGCAGTAACCTCAGGGTTTTGGAAGAGACCCAGTACTTC.

The V call is TRBV6-4, the J call TRBJ2-1; 8 bases match TRBD2. J gave up 0 bases and V 0 bases, and 1 base lay outside the gene matches. This CDR3 has 16 residues. Germline CDR1 and CDR2: MRHNA and SNTAGT. In nucleotides, the CDR3 is TGTGCCAGCAGTGACTCTGGGACTAGCTCCTACAATGAGCAGTTCTTC. Its translation: CASSDSGTSSYNEQFF.